Listed here are 20 T cell receptor beta chains from one sample, sequenced in a study of T cell repertoires in cytomegalovirus infection. In TCRdb, the reads were re-called with MiXCR into one record per CDR3 protein. The sample shows approximately 770,000 distinct CDR3 sequences, about 28% of them seen only once. No antigen is known for these receptors. The specimen comprised cultured CD8+ T cells from PBMCs, sampled from culture after CMV antigen stimulation. The receptors were gathered from a human donor in good health (CMV status not recorded). Some clones in this sample may be carry-over from other donors' samples.

This clonotype has only a few counts. The V call is TRBV6-2 or TRBV6-3, the J call TRBJ1-1, with a tentative D call TRBD1 (6 bases). CDR1 and CDR2 from the germline V gene are MNHEY and SVGEGT. The CDR3 contains 13 residues. V gave up 6 bases and J gave up 8 bases, with 16 bases separating them. CDR3 in DNA: TGTGCCAGCAGACTTACTGACAGGCTAGAAGCTTTCTTT. This translates into CASRLTDRLEAFF.

CDR3 DNA: TGTGCCAGCAGTTCCCTGGGGGACAGGGCGGACAATGAGCAGTTCTTC. Translation gives CASSSLGDRADNEQFF. The chain combines TRBV6-1 with TRBJ2-1, with 9 nucleotides matching TRBD1. Germline values: CDR1 MNHNS, CDR2 SASEGT. This CDR3 is 16 amino acids long. V dropped 5 bases and J dropped 5; count of bases not matched to a gene: 10.

In its sample, this clonotype was seen a few times. V and J are TRBV7-6 and TRBJ1-4; a weak D match, TRBD1 (5 bases). Germline loops: CDR1 SGHVS, CDR2 FNYEAQ. CDR3 size: 19 residues. With 3 bases removed from V and 5 bases from J, the gap between germline ends came to 25 bases. Here the CDR3 DNA reads TGTGCCAGCAGCTTCTATTATACCCGGGACGCAAACGGGAATGAAAAACTGTTTTTT. This codes for CASSFYYTRDANGNEKLFF.

This clonotype was observed many times. The chain links TRBV7-2 to TRBJ2-1, with 12 bases lining up with TRBD2. Germline V gives CDR1 SGHTA, CDR2 FQGNSA. V trimming: 5 bases; J trimming: 0 bases; junction bases outside the gene matches: 11. The CDR3 sequence is 19 residues long. For the CDR3, the DNA is TGTGCCAGCAGCCTCGCGGGACTAGCGGGCGCCTCCTCCTACAATGAGCAGTTCTTC. It is translated as CASSLAGLAGASSYNEQFF.

V gene TRBV5-8 combines with J gene TRBJ2-1; TRBD2 agrees at 8 bases. This CDR3 has 15 amino acids. Germline CDR1 reads SGHTS; CDR2 reads YDEGEE. With 6 bases clipped from V and 5 bases from J, the junction kept 10 bases outside the gene matches. DNA of the CDR3: TGTGCCAGCATGTCGTCTAGCGGGCTTGACAATGAGCAGTTCTTC. Translated: CASMSSSGLDNEQFF.

This clonotype was seen a few times. The chain couples TRBV7-6 to TRBJ2-1; 8 bases map to TRBD1. In germline, CDR1 is SGHVS, CDR2 FNYEAQ. The CDR3 runs to 15 residues. Germline trimming cut 0 bases from V and 7 bases from J; bases unmatched to any gene: 5. CDR3 region: CASSLADRGWNEQFF. In DNA, the CDR3 is TGTGCCAGCAGCTTAGCCGACAGGGGATGGAATGAGCAGTTCTTC. The whole variable domain, filled in from reference TRBV7-6 and TRBJ2-1, reads GAGVSQSPRYKVTKRGQDVALRCDPISGHVSLYWYRQALGQGPEFLTYFNYEAQQDKSGLPNDRFSAERPEGSISTLTIQRTEQRDSAMYRCASSLADRGWNEQFFGPGTRLTVL.

In DNA form, the CDR3 reads TGTGCCAGCAGTGAGACCCCCGTCTTCGGGGGGGCGCCTAATGAAAAACTGTTTTTT. Amino acid sequence: CASSETPVFGGAPNEKLFF. The chain recombines TRBV2 with TRBJ1-4, with a possible D match to TRBD1 (6 bases). CDR3 length: 19 amino acids. Germline assignment: CDR1 SNHLY and CDR2 FYNNEI. V was clipped by 3 bases and J by 3 bases, with 23 bases between them. The full variable domain, with the rest looked up from reference TRBV2 and TRBJ1-4, is EPEVTQTPSHQVTQMGQEVILRCVPISNHLYFYWYRQILGQKVEFLVSFYNNEISEKSEIFDDQFSVERPDGSNFTLKIRSTKLEDSAMYFCASSETPVFGGAPNEKLFFGSGTQLSVL.

This clonotype was seen more than once but under ten times. V and J are TRBV6-6 and TRBJ2-4; TRBD1 is a possible D gene (6 bases). Per the germline V gene, CDR1 is MNHNY and CDR2 is SVGAGI (reference sequence). The CDR3 consists of 13 residues. V was shortened by 5 bases and J by 5 bases, with 10 bases between the two germline ends. CDR3 protein: CASSGRTENIQYF. The CDR3 bases are TGTGCCAGCAGTGGTAGGACAGAAAACATTCAGTACTTC.

The J gene is TRBJ2-3, the V gene TRBV13; D perhaps matches TRBD1 (5 bases). V lost 9 bases, J lost 4 bases, and 17 bases lay in between. Per germline, CDR1 PRHDT and CDR2 FYEKMQ (reference sequence). The CDR3 has 14 amino acids. The CDR3 nucleotides are TGTGCCAGTGGGATGGGCAGGGCGCCAGATACGCAGTATTTT. Protein: CASGMGRAPDTQYF.

This clonotype occurred a few times. The chain recombines TRBV7-6 with TRBJ1-5; unclear D gene. This CDR3 has 13 amino acids. Germline assignment: CDR1 SGHVS and CDR2 FNYEAQ. Trimming removed 0 bases from V and 7 bases from J, with 7 bases in between. CDR3 coding DNA: TGTGCCAGCAGCTTAGCGTTTGGCCAGCCCCAGCATTTT. Its translation: CASSLAFGQPQHF.

This clonotype was seen once. The chain carries TRBV27 and TRBJ2-1; TRBD1 is a possible D gene (6 bases). This CDR3 has 14 amino acids. Trimming removed 4 bases from V and 3 bases from J, with 10 bases in between. Germline assignment: CDR1 MNHEY and CDR2 SMNVEV (reference sequence). In DNA form, the CDR3 reads TGTGCCAGCAGTTCGCAGGGGAACTACAATGAGCAGTTCTTC. Its protein is CASSSQGNYNEQFF.

This clonotype was seen only a few times. This chain links TRBV6-6 with TRBJ1-4; 9 bases are shared with TRBD1. J gave up 3 bases and V 9 bases, and 8 bases lay outside the gene matches. The CDR3 contains 15 residues. Germline V gene data show CDR1 as MNHNY and CDR2 as SVGAGI (reference sequence). The DNA for the CDR3 is TGTGCCAGTAGACAGGGGGAAGAGGCTAATGAAAAACTGTTTTTT. This translates into CASRQGEEANEKLFF.

In its sample, this clonotype was seen a few times. The V gene is TRBV20-1, the J gene TRBJ2-1, with a possible D match to TRBD2 (5 bases). This CDR3 comprises 15 residues. The V end lost 0 bases, the J end lost 5 bases, and 14 bases lay between the germline ends. Per the germline V gene, CDR1 is DFQATT and CDR2 is SNEGSKA (reference sequence). The CDR3 region is CSARDPYSGNNEQFF. In DNA, the CDR3 is TGCAGTGCTAGAGATCCGTACAGCGGAAACAATGAGCAGTTCTTC.

This clonotype turned up a few times. The V and J genes are TRBV5-4 and TRBJ1-1, with TRBD1 identical over 9 bases. CDR3 length: 14 residues. V gave up 4 bases and J gave up 9 bases; unmatched junction bases: 10. Germline V lookup: CDR1 SGHNT, CDR2 YYREEE (reference sequence). The CDR3 DNA is TGTGCCAGCAGCGAGGGACAGGGATCGGTCAAAGCTTTCTTT. Its translation: CASSEGQGSVKAFF.

The V and J genes are TRBV7-2 and TRBJ1-2; 7 nucleotides match TRBD1. Germline CDR1 and CDR2: SGHTA and FQGNSA. V lost 6 bases, J lost 0 bases, and 7 bases stayed unmatched. The CDR3 runs 15 residues. CDR3 DNA: TGTGCCAGCAGGCGAAGGGACAGCTCTAACTATGGCTACACCTTC. Translated, it gives CASRRRDSSNYGYTF.

V gene TRBV27 combines with J gene TRBJ1-1; no firm D call. The germline V and J ends were trimmed by 0 bases and 1 base, with 30 bases remaining between them. The germline gives CDR1 MNHEY, CDR2 SMNVEV (reference sequence). This CDR3 comprises 22 residues. CDR3: CASSLSTPLGPIANPGNTEAFF. DNA of the CDR3: TGTGCCAGCAGTTTATCCACCCCTTTGGGCCCGATCGCTAACCCGGGGAACACTGAAGCTTTCTTT.

The DNA of the CDR3 is TGTGCCAGCAGCTCCGACTTAGCGGGGGGGCCAGGGGAGACCCAGTACTTC. It translates to CASSSDLAGGPGETQYF. V gene TRBV9 combines with J gene TRBJ2-5; 11 nucleotides align to TRBD2. Germline V CDR1 and CDR2: SGDLS, YYNGEE. Trimming at V came to 4 bases and at J to 5 bases, leaving 13 bases not matched to a gene. The CDR3 is 17 residues long.

In its sample, this clonotype was seen many times. This CDR3 reads CASSFRDQDQETQYF. In DNA, the CDR3 is TGTGCCAGCAGCTTCCGGGATCAAGACCAAGAGACCCAGTACTTC. The V call is TRBV7-8, the J call TRBJ2-5, with D perhaps matching TRBD2 (5 bases). Germline lookup yields CDR1 SGHVS and CDR2 FQNEAQ. This CDR3 region has 15 residues. V gave up 3 bases and J gave up 0 bases, with 11 bases separating them.

A few counts support this clonotype. The rearrangement uses TRBV7-9 and TRBJ2-7; the match to TRBD1 covers 7 bases. Germline V gene lookup returns CDR1 SEHNR and CDR2 FQNEAQ (reference sequence). Trimming cost V 10 bases and J 9 bases; bases outside gene matches: 9. This CDR3 is 11 amino acids long. The CDR3 DNA sequence: TGTGCCACCAAGGGGACAGACGGGCAGTACTTC. Translating it yields CATKGTDGQYF.

The chain carries TRBV7-4 and TRBJ2-2; 9 bases are shared with TRBD1. CDR1 SGHVT and CDR2 SQSDAQ come from the germline V gene. V lost 4 bases and J lost 6; bases outside the gene matches: 6. This CDR3 region has 15 residues. The CDR3 DNA sequence: TGTGCCAGCAGCTCCCGGGACAGGGTCCCCGGGGAGCTGTTTTTT. It codes for CASSSRDRVPGELFF. Complete variable domain (other parts from reference TRBV7-4 and TRBJ2-2): GAGVSQSPRYKVAKRGRDVALRCDSISGHVTLYWYRQTLGQGSEVLTYSQSDAQRDKSGRPSGRFSAERPERSVSTLKIQRTEQGDSAVYLCASSSRDRVPGELFFGEGSRLTVL.